The clone carrying this T cell receptor (beta chain) has a handful of counts. The antigen remains undetermined. The repertoire was sequenced with immunoSEQ multiplex PCR; TCRdb's copy has only in-frame clones and lacks some. Of about 61,000 clones listed, less than 85% are singletons. The CDR3 covers 17 residues. V was cut by 0 bases and J by 4 bases, with 17 bases left in between. Germline CDR1 reads SGHRS; CDR2 reads YFSETQ. The data belong to a study of OX40 agonist ivuxolimab in advanced cancers. Whole-study findings and limits: Relative to CD4+ cells, CD8+ T cells on average had more expanded clones.

The receptor was derived from an adult with an advanced solid tumor such as melanoma, head and neck, liver or kidney cancer. The sequencing here drew on CD4+ or CD8+ T cells sorted from blood, taken in a trial of the OX40 agonist ivuxolimab. The chain links TRBV5-1 to TRBJ2-1; the D is unclear. The CDR3 DNA sequence: TGCGCCAGCAGCTTGGGGGTTGGCCTAGAGAGGTACAATGAGCAGTTCTTC. It yields the protein CASSLGVGLERYNEQFF.